This T cell receptor beta chain was documented in a study of cytotoxic CD8 clonotypes in ibrutinib-treated CLL. Looking at the study overall: Responses: roughly 25 partial, 2 complete; after median roughly 68 months, around 14 stayed remitted, 12 progressed.

TCRdb keeps only in-frame clones here, not all; method: immunoSEQ multiplex PCR. The sample shows some 200,000 clones, 79% of them seen only once. In germline, CDR1 is SGHNT, CDR2 YYREEE (reference sequence). This CDR3 is built from 15 residues. With 0 bases removed from V and 2 bases from J, the gap between germline ends came to 10 bases. The gene calls are TRBV5-4 and TRBJ2-3; D is unclear. The source is a human donor with chronic lymphocytic leukemia. The sample in question was PBMCs, obtained after 12 months of ibrutinib treatment. CDR3 region: CASSLETTATDTQYF. The CDR3 DNA follows: TGTGCCAGCAGCTTGGAAACCACCGCCACAGATACGCAGTATTTT.